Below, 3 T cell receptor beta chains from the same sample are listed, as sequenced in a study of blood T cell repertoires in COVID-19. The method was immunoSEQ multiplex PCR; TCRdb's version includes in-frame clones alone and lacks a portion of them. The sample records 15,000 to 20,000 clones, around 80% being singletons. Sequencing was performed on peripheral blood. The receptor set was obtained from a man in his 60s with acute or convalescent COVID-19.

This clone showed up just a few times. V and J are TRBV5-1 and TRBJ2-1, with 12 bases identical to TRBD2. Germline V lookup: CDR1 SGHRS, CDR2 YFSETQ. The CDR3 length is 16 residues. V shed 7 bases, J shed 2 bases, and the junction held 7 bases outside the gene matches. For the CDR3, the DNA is TGCGCCAGCTCGCTAGCGGGGGGGACCCCCTACAATGAGCAGTTCTTC. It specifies CASSLAGGTPYNEQFF.

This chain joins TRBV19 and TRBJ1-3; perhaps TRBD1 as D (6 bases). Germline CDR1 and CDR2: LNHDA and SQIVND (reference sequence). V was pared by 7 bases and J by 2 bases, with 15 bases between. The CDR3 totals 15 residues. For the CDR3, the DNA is TGTGCCAGTAAATGGGACGGGACAACTGGAAACACCATATATTTT. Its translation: CASKWDGTTGNTIYF. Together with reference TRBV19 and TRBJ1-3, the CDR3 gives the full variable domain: DGGITQSPKYLFRKEGQNVTLSCEQNLNHDAMYWYRQDPGQGLRLIYYSQIVNDFQKGDIAEGYSVSREKKESFPLTVTSAQKNPTAFYLCASKWDGTTGNTIYFGEGSWLTVV.

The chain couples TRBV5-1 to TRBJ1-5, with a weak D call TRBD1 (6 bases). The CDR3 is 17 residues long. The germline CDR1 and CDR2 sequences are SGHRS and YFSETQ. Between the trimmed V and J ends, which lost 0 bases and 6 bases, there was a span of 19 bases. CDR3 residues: CASSLGVGGTTGQPQHF. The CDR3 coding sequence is TGCGCCAGCAGCTTGGGTGTGGGGGGGACGACAGGTCAGCCCCAGCATTTT.